This TCR beta chain was identified during a study of OX40 agonist ivuxolimab in advanced cancers. About the study: Patients receiving dose escalation had hepatocellular carcinoma, melanoma, renal cell or head and neck cancer. Study results and caveats: CD4+ and CD8+ blood T cells expanded clonally by week 6 at 0.1 to 3.0 mg/kg. Fewer expanded clones were found on average in CD4+ than in CD8+ T cells.

This table comes from immunoSEQ multiplex PCR, and its TCRdb copy is limited to in-frame clones, with some not included. The sample has fewer than 25,000 clones, around 80% seen once. V was clipped by 4 bases and J by 2 bases; unmatched bases: 4. The CDR3 has 15 amino acids. Germline CDR1 is SGHVS and CDR2 is FNYEAQ. Worth noting for this clone: The antigen is not known.

Sequences were derived from CD4+ or CD8+ T cells sorted from blood, sampled in a trial of the OX40 agonist ivuxolimab. This TCR was recovered from an adult with an advanced solid tumor such as melanoma, head and neck, liver or kidney cancer. This rearrangement joins TRBV7-6 to TRBJ2-3; 9 bases map to TRBD2. The DNA for the CDR3 is TGTGCCAGCAGCTCTAGCGGGGCCCTCACAGATACGCAGTATTTT. This translates into CASSSSGALTDTQYF. The full variable domain, rest sourced from reference TRBV7-6 and TRBJ2-3, is GAGVSQSPRYKVTKRGQDVALRCDPISGHVSLYWYRQALGQGPEFLTYFNYEAQQDKSGLPNDRFSAERPEGSISTLTIQRTEQRDSAMYRCASSSSGALTDTQYFGPGTRLTVL.